The 19 T cell receptor beta chains in this list originate from one sample, sequenced in a study of blood T cell repertoires in COVID-19. Here immunoSEQ multiplex PCR was the method, and the copy in TCRdb shows in-frame clones only, minus some. The sample holds approximately 440,000 clones, 75% to 90% seen once. The sample was PBMCs or T cells enriched from blood (not recorded which). The receptor source for this set is a young woman who had recovered from COVID-19.

V usage is TRBV3-1 (or the pseudogene TRBV3-2) and J usage is TRBJ1-1, with D possibly TRBD1 on 6 matching bases. V was trimmed by 4 bases and J by 6 bases, leaving 18 bases between them. The CDR3 loop spans 15 amino acids. CDR1 and CDR2 (germline): LGHDT, YNNKEL (reference sequence). CDR3 nucleotides: TGTGCCAGCAGCCGGGACAAGGGGGGGATGGCTGAAGCTTTCTTT. Its translation is CASSRDKGGMAEAFF.

This clone came up once. Mismatch with germline at one junction end may stem from a read error. CDR3 sequence: CASREGLVTDTQYF. CDR3 bases: TGTGCCAGCAGGGAAGGACTGGTCACAGATACGCAGTATTTT. The V and J genes are TRBV2 and TRBJ2-3, with D possibly TRBD2 on 5 matching bases. From germline, CDR1 is SNHLY and CDR2 FYNNEI. CDR3 length equals 14 residues.

This chain uses TRBV5-6 with TRBJ2-5; the D gene is possibly TRBD2 (6 bases). This CDR3 has 14 amino acids. Germline CDR1 SGHDT, CDR2 YYEEEE. V lost 0 bases to trimming and J lost 4 bases, with 10 bases between them. CDR3 in DNA: TGTGCCAGCAGCTTGGCGGGGGTAGGAGAGACCCAGTACTTC. This codes for CASSLAGVGETQYF.

This rearrangement joins TRBV3-1 (or the pseudogene TRBV3-2) to TRBJ1-3; 7 positions match TRBD1. This CDR3 has 18 residues. V was clipped by 0 bases and J by 0 bases; unmatched bases: 8. Germline V CDR1 and CDR2: LGHDT, YNNKEL (reference sequence). Here the CDR3 reads CASSQDRIGGRSGNTIYF. The DNA of the CDR3 is TGTGCCAGCAGCCAAGATCGGATAGGGGGCCGCTCTGGAAACACCATATATTTT.

V is TRBV7-6 and J is TRBJ2-2, with 11 positions matching TRBD1. The junction had 5 bases not matched to a gene; V was cut back by 5 bases and J by 6 bases. Germline CDR1 and CDR2: SGHVS and FNYEAQ. This CDR3 contains 15 residues. This CDR3 reads CASSPGQGDAGELFF. CDR3 nucleotides: TGTGCCAGCAGCCCGGGACAGGGGGACGCCGGGGAGCTGTTTTTT.

CDR3 coding DNA: TGTGCCAGCAGTGTTGGGACAGGTAGCACAGATACGCAGTATTTT. Amino acid sequence: CASSVGTGSTDTQYF. The gene calls are TRBV2 and TRBJ2-3; 8 bases fit TRBD1. This CDR3 comprises 15 residues. Germline assignment: CDR1 SNHLY and CDR2 FYNNEI. V shed 4 bases and J 0 bases; nucleotides not matched to a gene: 3.

The V gene is TRBV7-3, the J gene TRBJ1-1; D is unresolved. The length of the CDR3 is 13 residues. The V gene lost 5 bases and the J gene lost 6 bases, with 13 bases spanning the gap. Germline V gives CDR1 SGHTA, CDR2 FQGTGA. Here the CDR3 DNA reads TGTGCCAGCAGCACTGACGGGTGGGCTGAAGCTTTCTTT. This translates into CASSTDGWAEAFF.

This chain joins TRBV2 and TRBJ1-2; D perhaps matches TRBD1 (6 bases). The germline V gene encodes CDR1 SNHLY and CDR2 FYNNEI. Trimming cost V 6 bases and J 0 bases, with 23 bases left between them. This CDR3 has 18 residues. This CDR3 is CASSLTGGPSTTNYGYTF. For the CDR3, the DNA is TGTGCCAGCAGCCTGACAGGAGGACCCTCGACGACTAACTATGGCTACACCTTC.

The genes are TRBV7-9 and TRBJ2-2, with TRBD1 matching over 7 bases. The V gene end was trimmed by 7 bases and the J gene end by 0 bases; junction bases not matched to a gene: 8. Germline V gene sequence: CDR1 SEHNR, CDR2 FQNEAQ (reference sequence). This CDR3 contains 16 residues. The CDR3 region is CASTPRGIANTGELFF. The CDR3 region has the DNA TGTGCCAGCACCCCCAGGGGGATAGCGAACACCGGGGAGCTGTTTTTT.

The chain employs TRBV2 and TRBJ1-2; 12 bases map to TRBD1. CDR3 size: 15 residues. Per the germline V gene, CDR1 is SNHLY and CDR2 is FYNNEI. The V and J ends lost 2 bases and 6 bases, in that order; junction bases with no gene match: 4. CDR3 nucleotides: TGTGCCAGCAGTGAACGGGGACAGGGGGCTAATGGCTACACCTTC. Its translation: CASSERGQGANGYTF.

This chain connects TRBV2 to TRBJ2-2; TRBD2 matches at 9 bases. CDR1 and CDR2 (germline): SNHLY, FYNNEI. The CDR3 is 19 amino acids. V was clipped by 1 base and J by 2 bases; unmatched bases: 11. The CDR3 coding sequence is TGTGCCAGCAGTGAAGTGGCTAGCGGGGAGACGATAAACACCGGGGAGCTGTTTTTT. Its protein is CASSEVASGETINTGELFF.

The chain couples TRBV29-1 to TRBJ2-3; D is possibly TRBD2 (7 bases). Trimming removed 4 bases at V and 1 base at J, with 18 bases between. CDR3 length: 16 residues. Per the germline V gene, CDR1 is SQVTM and CDR2 is ANQGSEA. The chain's CDR3 is CSVVGGGAPGTDTQYF. In DNA, the CDR3 is TGCAGCGTTGTTGGCGGGGGCGCCCCTGGCACAGATACGCAGTATTTT.

The V and J genes are TRBV19 and TRBJ1-6; 8 nucleotides agree with TRBD1. This CDR3 region has 13 residues. The germline gives CDR1 LNHDA, CDR2 SQIVND (reference sequence). J gave up 10 bases and V 4 bases, and 3 bases lay outside the gene matches. The CDR3 DNA reads TGTGCCAGTAGTACAGGGGGCAGCTCACCCCTCCACTTT. Its protein product is CASSTGGSSPLHF.

This clone is a singleton in its sample. V is TRBV7-2 and J is TRBJ1-1, with D possibly matching TRBD1 (6 bases). CDR3 length equals 12 residues. V lost 3 bases, J lost 11 bases, and 13 bases lay in between. Per the germline V gene, CDR1 is SGHTA and CDR2 is FQGNSA. In nucleotides, the CDR3 is TGTGCCAGCAGCTTGTTCAGACAGGAGGCTTTCTTT. Its translation: CASSLFRQEAFF. Drawing the rest from reference TRBV7-2 and TRBJ1-1, the complete variable domain is GAGVSQSPSNKVTEKGKDVELRCDPISGHTALYWYRQSLGQGLEFLIYFQGNSAPDKSGLPSDRFSAERTGGSVSTLTIQRTQQEDSAVYLCASSLFRQEAFFGQGTRLTVV.

This clone showed up just a few times. The rearrangement joins TRBV7-2 to TRBJ2-5; tentative D call: TRBD2 (5 bases). Germline V gene lookup returns CDR1 SGHTA and CDR2 FQGNSA. The CDR3 contains 15 residues. V was cut by 4 bases and J by 4 bases, with 16 bases left in between. CDR3 region: CASSWGLSEGETQYF. The CDR3 region has the DNA TGTGCCAGCAGCTGGGGTCTCTCCGAGGGAGAGACCCAGTACTTC.

The chain employs TRBV25-1 and TRBJ2-3; the match to TRBD1 covers 8 bases. Looked up from germline, CDR1 is MGHDK and CDR2 is SYGVNS. CDR3 length: 18 residues. J gave up 1 base and V 8 bases, and 17 bases lay outside the gene matches. The CDR3 DNA reads as TGTGCCAGCTATGAGGGGGACAGGTTCCCTTCTGGCACAGATACGCAGTATTTT. Residues: CASYEGDRFPSGTDTQYF.

The chain combines TRBV12-3 or TRBV12-4 with TRBJ1-1, with 7 bases lining up with TRBD1. The trim removed 6 bases at V and 7 bases at J, leaving 5 bases unmatched. The CDR3 runs 12 residues. The CDR3 reads CASSPGQVEAFF. In DNA, the CDR3 is TGTGCCAGCAGCCCAGGACAGGTTGAAGCTTTCTTT.

The V call is TRBV13, the J call TRBJ1-2, with D tentatively TRBD1 (5 bases). Deletions cut 5 bases from V and 5 bases from J, with 21 bases between. Per the germline V gene, CDR1 is PRHDT and CDR2 is FYEKMQ (reference sequence). The CDR3 extends over 16 amino acids. DNA for the CDR3: TGTGCCAGCAGCCCCCGGAGAACGACAGTCCGATATGGCTACACCTTC. Translated, it gives CASSPRRTTVRYGYTF.

The chain links TRBV30 to TRBJ1-1; 10 nucleotides agree with TRBD1. The germline CDR1 and CDR2 sequences are GTSNPN and SVGIG (reference sequence). V was pared by 6 bases and J by 10 bases, with 8 bases of the junction left unmatched. The CDR3 is 12 amino acids. The CDR3 loop is CACLRDRGLAFF. The CDR3 coding sequence is TGTGCCTGCCTACGGGACAGGGGATTAGCTTTCTTT. Looking up the rest from reference TRBV30 and TRBJ1-1 gives the full variable domain: SQTIHQWPATLVQPVGSPLSLECTVEGTSNPNLYWYRQAAGRGLQLLFYSVGIGQISSEVPQNLSASRPQDRQFILSSKKLLLSDSGFYLCACLRDRGLAFFGQGTRLTVV.